Below, 14 T cell receptor beta chains from the same sample are listed, as sequenced in a study of T-cell reconstitution after alpha-beta-depleted transplantation in children. The authors prepared the TCRbeta library with unique molecular identifiers. In TCRdb, the PCR reads were re-called with MiXCR into one record per CDR3 protein. The sample lists some 120,000 distinct CDR3 sequences; about 23% were seen once. Source: PBMCs, mostly from graft donor cells, taken 180 days after TCRalphabeta/CD19-depleted stem cell transplant. These receptors all stem from a male patient aged 2-15 years who had a stem cell transplant for chronic granulomatous disease, so the T cells may come from the graft donor.

This clonotype was counted between two and nine times. The rearrangement joins TRBV12-3 or TRBV12-4 to TRBJ2-1, with D maybe TRBD2 (6 bases). The CDR3 length is 16 residues. V was cut by 6 bases and J by 0 bases, with 15 bases left in between. The CDR3 protein is CASRQPSGLSYNEQFF. The CDR3 DNA reads as TGTGCCAGCAGGCAGCCCTCGGGACTCTCCTACAATGAGCAGTTCTTC.

This clonotype was seen many times. The genes are TRBV12-3 or TRBV12-4 and TRBJ2-1, with D perhaps matching TRBD2 (5 bases). The length of the CDR3 is 14 residues. Trimming removed 3 bases at V and 0 bases at J, with 6 bases between. CDR3 residues: CASSFTSSYNEQFF. DNA of the CDR3: TGTGCCAGCAGTTTTACTAGCTCCTACAATGAGCAGTTCTTC.

This clonotype has only a few counts. The rearrangement joins TRBV12-3 or TRBV12-4 to TRBJ2-5, with a possible D match to TRBD1 (6 bases). The CDR3 is made up of 14 amino acids. Trimming pared 3 bases from V and 5 bases from J, leaving 13 bases between. The CDR3 nucleotides are TGTGCCAGCAGTTTCGACAGGTCAGGGGAGACCCAGTACTTC. This codes for CASSFDRSGETQYF.

V is TRBV5-1 and J is TRBJ2-1; 7 bases align to TRBD2. V was pared by 0 bases and J by 3 bases, with 6 bases of the junction left unmatched. This CDR3 contains 16 residues. CDR1 is SGHRS and CDR2 is YFSETQ in the germline V gene. CDR3 region: CASSLGREGLYNEQFF. The CDR3 DNA follows: TGCGCCAGCAGCTTGGGGAGGGAGGGCCTCTACAATGAGCAGTTCTTC.

The V and J genes are TRBV12-3 or TRBV12-4 and TRBJ2-7, with 10 nucleotides matching TRBD2. V lost 3 bases, J lost 1 base, and 3 bases stayed unmatched. This CDR3 has 15 amino acids. The CDR3, as DNA: TGTGCCAGCAGTTTGAGGACTAGCGGTTCCTACGAGCAGTACTTC. This encodes CASSLRTSGSYEQYF.

J is TRBJ2-7 and V is TRBV18, with 7 positions matching TRBD1. CDR1 is KGHSH and CDR2 is LQKENI in the germline V gene. The CDR3 is made up of 18 amino acids. The trim removed 0 bases at V and 2 bases at J, leaving 13 bases unmatched. This chain's CDR3 is CASSPPWDSRYRAYEQYF. CDR3 DNA: TGTGCCAGCTCACCACCGTGGGACAGTCGATACCGAGCCTACGAGCAGTACTTC.

This clonotype was found many times. V usage is TRBV6-6 and J usage is TRBJ2-2; no clear D. In germline, CDR1 is MNHNY, CDR2 SVGAGI (reference sequence). The CDR3 loop spans 13 amino acids. V was clipped by 7 bases and J by 5 bases, with 11 bases between them. The CDR3 DNA is TGTGCCAGCACTCACGCGCCAACCGGGGAGCTGTTTTTT. This codes for CASTHAPTGELFF.

This clonotype was detected ten times or more. The chain uses TRBV25-1 and TRBJ2-5; 7 nucleotides agree with TRBD1. Germline CDR1 MGHDK, CDR2 SYGVNS. Unmatched junction bases numbered 5, after V lost 2 bases and J lost 5 bases. The CDR3 has 14 amino acids. CDR3 loop: CASSEDRATETQYF. CDR3 nucleotides: TGTGCCAGCAGTGAAGACAGGGCAACGGAGACCCAGTACTTC.

This chain uses TRBV2 with TRBJ2-1, with 7 bases fitting TRBD1. Trimming removed 6 bases from V and 10 bases from J; junction bases left unmatched: 3. Germline assignment: CDR1 SNHLY and CDR2 FYNNEI. This CDR3 has 11 residues. CDR3 coding DNA: TGTGCCAGCAGGCTGACAGGGGAGCAGTTCTTC. The encoded protein is CASRLTGEQFF.

Of note for this clonotype: Mismatch with germline at one junction end may stem from a read error. This chain joins TRBV5-6 and TRBJ2-1, with 12 bases identical to TRBD2. This CDR3 comprises 13 residues. Germline-derived CDR1 and CDR2 are SGHDT and YYEEEE. The CDR3 DNA reads TGTGCCAGCAGCTTGTTCCTAGCGGGAGGGGGGTCCTTC. It is translated as CASSLFLAGGGSF.

In this sample, this clonotype turned up many times. The chain combines TRBV5-6 with TRBJ2-1; tentative D call: TRBD1 (6 bases). Germline CDR1 and CDR2: SGHDT and YYEEEE. CDR3 size: 15 residues. V shed 3 bases and J shed 10 bases, with 20 bases lying between them. The CDR3 region has the DNA TGTGCCAGCAGCTACCTTACAGGGTTCCCGGGGGAGCAGTTCTTC. Protein: CASSYLTGFPGEQFF. Complete variable domain (other parts from reference TRBV5-6 and TRBJ2-1): DAGVTQSPTHLIKTRGQQVTLRCSPKSGHDTVSWYQQALGQGPQFIFQYYEEEERQRGNFPDRFSGHQFPNYSSELNVNALLLGDSALYLCASSYLTGFPGEQFFGPGTRLTVL.

The genes are TRBV11-3 and TRBJ2-3, with TRBD2 matching 8 bases. This CDR3 is built from 14 residues. J was trimmed by 3 bases and V by 8 bases; bases with no gene match: 7. From germline, CDR1 is SGHNT and CDR2 YENEEA. CDR3 amino acids: CASGPGGATDTQYF. DNA of the CDR3: TGTGCCAGCGGCCCCGGGGGGGCAACAGATACGCAGTATTTT. Looking up the rest from reference TRBV11-3 and TRBJ2-3 gives the full variable domain: EAGVVQSPRYKIIEKKQPVAFWCNPISGHNTLYWYLQNLGQGPELLIRYENEEAVDDSQLPKDRFSAERLKGVDSTLKIQPAELGDSAVYLCASGPGGATDTQYFGPGTRLTVL.

This clonotype occurred many times. The V gene is TRBV6-5, the J gene TRBJ1-1; a weak D match, TRBD1 (6 bases). V shed 4 bases and J shed 5 bases, with 11 bases lying between them. CDR1 is MNHEY and CDR2 is SVGAGI in the germline V gene. The CDR3 length is 13 residues. In DNA, the CDR3 is TGTGCCAGCAGTTTCGGACAGAGAACTGAAGCTTTCTTT. Encoded protein: CASSFGQRTEAFF.

This clonotype was observed a few times. The rearrangement joins TRBV19 to TRBJ2-1; 8 bases map to TRBD1. The CDR3 loop spans 15 amino acids. Germline assignment: CDR1 LNHDA and CDR2 SQIVND (reference sequence). J gave up 0 bases and V 5 bases, and 3 bases lay outside the gene matches. The chain's CDR3 is CASSPDRGSYNEQFF. DNA of the CDR3: TGTGCCAGTAGTCCAGACAGGGGCTCCTACAATGAGCAGTTCTTC.